This T cell receptor (beta chain) was retrieved from a study of shared T cell receptors in the human thymus (dated by TCRdb to 2020 to 2022). Study-wide context: The study examined how the human thymus generates shared, self-reactive T-cell receptor alpha chains.

As to this clone: It lacks a known antigen. The junction does not match germline at one end; this may be a read error.

The library was generated by the immunoSEQ multiplex PCR assay. What TCRdb holds here is the immuneACCESS table cut down to in-frame rearrangements. Part of the clones is not present; checked against another copy, under half of the missing clones reflect an unresolved V gene, and the others are unexplained. Recorded for this sample are under 700,000 clones; more than 75% of them occurred a single time. The leading ten clones occupy approximately 0.013% of the sample. The germline V gene specifies SGDLS as CDR1 and YYNGEE as CDR2. Counted from cysteine to phenylalanine, this CDR3 has 13 amino acids. The retained sequence is limited to the CDR3, 39 bases, with the frame set at the first base. These data were likewise used in another study, on human thymus T cells. Drawing on the second study: Donors were immunologically healthy infants undergoing open corrective cardiac surgery for congenital heart defects in Finland. Thymus tissue was collected as surgical resects that were removed during corrective cardiac surgery. Usage of V and J gene segments appeared to be biased in both the thymic and the peripheral blood repertoires. Highly overlapping thymic TCR repertoires among unrelated individuals were reported in the related research. TCR alpha and beta repertoires from about 8 infant thymus samples and a few related peripheral blood samples were characterized in the study. The infant donors were about 6 to 244 days old, and the cohort included several males and two females. Thymocytes were freed from the tissue by mechanical means and kept at -70 degrees C as pellets of roughly 9-30 million cells. Genomic DNA was extracted from frozen cell pellets with a QIAsymphony instrument. TCRB and TCRAD loci were amplified from a standardized quantity of quality-controlled genomic DNA using the immunoSEQ multiplex PCR assay. The V(D)J region was spanned by amplicons of a length sufficient to cover the CDR3 and to identify V and J genes. The commercial immunoSEQ service was used to sequence amplicons on an Illumina platform. Primer bias and sequencing errors were corrected as previously described, and TCRAD and TCRB were defined on the basis of the IMGT database. Analysis of the repertoires was done with immunoSEQ Analyzer 3.0 and VDJTools and included basic statistics, V/J segment usage, diversity estimates, rarefaction and pairwise overlap. Diversity was estimated using the Chao1, ChaoE, Efron-Thisted, Shannon and inverse Simpson indices, and was also estimated on datasets down-sampled to the size of the smallest sample. Repertoire overlap was assessed by strict matching of CDR3 nucleotide sequence, V gene and J gene, and clustering was done by Jaccard-based multidimensional scaling. On average, thymus samples gave 650,000 to 850,000 unique TCRB clonotypes, whereas blood samples gave approximately 84,000.

The source material was thymocytes. The V and J segments used are TRBV9 and TRBJ2-1; 8 of the junction bases match TRBD2. The TCR comes from a boy less than two years old with a congenital heart defect. Donor details come from another sample of the same person, matched by shared clones. CDR3 reads: CASSGSSYNEQFF. The DNA sequence is TGTGCAAGCAGCGGGAGCTCCTACAATGAGCAGTTCTTC. Supplemented by the reference TRBV9 and TRBJ2-1 proteins around the CDR3, the complete variable domain is DSGVTQTPKHLITATGQRVTLRCSPRSGDLSVYWYQQSLDQGLQFLIQYYNGEERAKGNILERFSAQQFPDLHSELNLSSLELGDSALYFCASSGSSYNEQFFGPGTRLTVL.